One sample yielded the 10 T cell receptor beta chains listed below, sequenced in a study of cytomegalovirus exposure and HLA in healthy donors. The PCR employed 60 Vbeta primers together with 13 Jbeta primers. Produced via immunoSEQ multiplex PCR; TCRdb's table is partial and in-frame only. The sample lists roughly 200,000 clones; around 80% were seen once. Sequenced input: PBMCs. Source of these receptors: a woman aged 60-75 years in good health and CMV-seropositive.

This chain links TRBV5-4 with TRBJ2-5; 8 nucleotides agree with TRBD1. The tail of the sequence fits TRBJ2-7 better, so the J call may be wrong. Looked up from germline, CDR1 is SGHNT and CDR2 is YYREEE (reference sequence). The CDR3 contains 14 residues. The CDR3 coding sequence is TGTGCCAGCAGCGCGGGACAGGTGACCTACGAGCAGTACTTC. Amino acid sequence: CASSAGQVTYEQYF.

The V call is TRBV2, the J call TRBJ2-7; 7 nucleotides agree with TRBD1. CDR3 length: 14 amino acids. Germline CDR1 reads SNHLY; CDR2 reads FYNNEI. The ends lost 5 bases at V and 0 bases at J; junction bases unmatched: 4. CDR3 protein: CASSPGTASYEQYF. The CDR3 region has the DNA TGTGCCAGCAGTCCCGGGACAGCCTCCTACGAGCAGTACTTC. Full variable domain (outside the CDR3, taken from reference TRBV2 and TRBJ2-7): EPEVTQTPSHQVTQMGQEVILRCVPISNHLYFYWYRQILGQKVEFLVSFYNNEISEKSEIFDDQFSVERPDGSNFTLKIRSTKLEDSAMYFCASSPGTASYEQYFGPGTRLTVT.

This clone has more than one count but fewer than ten. J is TRBJ2-5 and V is TRBV4-3; the match to TRBD1 covers 7 bases. The CDR3 is 15 amino acids. V gave up 0 bases and J gave up 5 bases; unmatched junction bases: 6. The germline V gene has CDR1 LGHNA and CDR2 YSLEER. CDR3 protein: CASSQDTRTGETQYF. DNA of the CDR3: TGCGCCAGCAGCCAAGACACTCGGACAGGCGAGACCCAGTACTTC.

The CDR3: CASQGQVYEQYF. The CDR3 coding sequence is TGTGCCAGCCAGGGACAGGTCTACGAGCAGTACTTC. V usage is TRBV28 and J usage is TRBJ2-7; 8 bases agree with TRBD1. With 8 bases clipped from V and 3 bases from J, the junction kept 3 bases outside the gene matches. Germline CDR1 MDHEN, CDR2 SYDVKM. The CDR3 has 12 amino acids.

This clone came up once. This chain joins TRBV18 and TRBJ1-2, with D perhaps matching TRBD1 (5 bases). The V end lost 4 bases, the J end lost 2 bases, and 8 bases lay between the germline ends. The CDR3 is 13 residues long. CDR1 KGHSH and CDR2 LQKENI come from the germline V gene. In nucleotides, the CDR3 is TGTGCCAGCTCACTCGACAGAAACTATGGCTACACCTTC. It is translated as CASSLDRNYGYTF. Full variable domain (remainder filled in from reference TRBV18 and TRBJ1-2): NAGVMQNPRHLVRRRGQEARLRCSPMKGHSHVYWYRQLPEEGLKFMVYLQKENIIDESGMPKERFSAEFPKEGPSILRIQQVVRGDSAAYFCASSLDRNYGYTFGSGTRLTVV.

For this clone: Germline is not matched at one junction end, which may reflect a read error. The gene calls are TRBV7-9 and TRBJ2-7; the match to TRBD1 covers 9 bases. The germline gives CDR1 SEHNR, CDR2 FQNEAQ (reference sequence). The CDR3 totals 14 residues. DNA of the CDR3: TGTTCCAGCAGCACAGGGACAGGGAGCTACGAGCAGTACTTC. Translation: CSSSTGTGSYEQYF. The entire variable domain, with the rest obtained from reference TRBV7-9 and TRBJ2-7, is as follows: DTGVSQNPRHKITKRGQNVTFRCDPISEHNRLYWYRQTLGQGPEFLTYFQNEAQLEKSRLLSDRFSAERPKGSFSTLEIQRTEQGDSAMYLCSSSTGTGSYEQYFGPGTRLTVT.

This chain links TRBV7-2 with TRBJ1-1, with D hard to call. V lost 2 bases, J lost 0 bases, and 7 bases lay in between. The CDR3 has 14 residues. Germline CDR1 is SGHTA and CDR2 is FQGNSA. The CDR3 coding sequence is TGTGCCAGCAGCTTACGGGGAATGAACACTGAAGCTTTCTTT. Protein sequence: CASSLRGMNTEAFF.

The chain combines TRBV29-1 with TRBJ1-5, with a tentative D call TRBD1 (6 bases). CDR1 SQVTM and CDR2 ANQGSEA come from the germline V gene. The CDR3 runs to 13 residues. V was cut by 5 bases and J by 3 bases, with 11 bases left in between. CDR3 bases: TGCAGCGTTAGATCAGGGGACAATCAGCCCCAGCATTTT. The encoded protein is CSVRSGDNQPQHF.

The CDR3: CAIRTGGGNTDTQYF. The CDR3 bases are TGTGCCATCAGGACTGGCGGGGGCAACACAGATACGCAGTATTTT. The chain links TRBV10-3 to TRBJ2-3; weak D call: TRBD2 (7 bases). V gave up 6 bases and J gave up 2 bases, with 15 bases separating them. CDR3 length: 15 residues. Germline assignment: CDR1 ENHRY and CDR2 SYGVKD.

This chain uses TRBV6-6 with TRBJ1-4; D not certain. The V gene lost 6 bases and the J gene lost 0 bases, with 8 bases spanning the gap. CDR1 and CDR2 (germline): MNHNY, SVGAGI (reference sequence). The CDR3 consists of 14 residues. In nucleotides, the CDR3 is TGTGCCAGCAGGCCCGGGGCAACTAATGAAAAACTGTTTTTT. The encoded protein is CASRPGATNEKLFF.